Following are 11 T cell receptor beta chains from one sample sequenced in a study of CXCR3-negative and CXCR3-positive naive CD8 T cells. The libraries of TRB cDNA were prepared using 5' RACE with UMI labels. Following a re-call of the 5' RACE reads, TCRdb has one entry per CDR3 protein and lacks DNA. This table lists around 81,000 distinct CDR3 sequences. Sequencing was performed on naive CXCR3- CD8+ T cells from blood. Documented subset: CD45RO-CCR7+CD27+CD95- naive CD8+ T cells lacking CXCR3 (TNR3-). The receptors originated from a human donor in good health. Some clones in this sample may be carry-over from other donors' samples.

The J gene is TRBJ2-1, the V gene TRBV6-5; without DNA, the TCRdb call of TRBD1 cannot be checked. The CDR3 consists of 14 residues. CDR1 is MNHEY and CDR2 is SVGAGI in the germline V gene. CDR3 loop: CASSSGTGFLEQFF.

This chain joins TRBV19 and TRBJ1-5; the D gene TCRdb calls, TRBD1, cannot be checked with no DNA. Per germline, CDR1 LNHDA and CDR2 SQIVND (reference sequence). This CDR3 has 15 amino acids. The CDR3 protein is CASSIGTRGRQPQHF.

The rearrangement joins TRBV4-3 to TRBJ2-3. This CDR3 comprises 15 residues. Germline V gene sequence: CDR1 LGHNA, CDR2 YSLEER. The CDR3: CASSQDGIAPQAQYF.

The rearrangement uses TRBV23-1 and TRBJ2-3; TCRdb picks TRBD2, but there is no DNA to check that call. TRBV23-1 carries the ORF label, with uncertain function. This CDR3 spans 17 amino acids. The CDR3 loop reads CASSLRWTSGYTDTQYF.

J is TRBJ2-1 and V is TRBV29-1. The CDR3 consists of 13 residues. The germline V gene has CDR1 SQVTM and CDR2 ANQGSEA. CDR3 protein: CSVLPLNYNEQFF.

The chain combines TRBV21-1 with TRBJ2-5; the D gene TCRdb calls, TRBD1, cannot be checked with no DNA. TRBV21-1 is annotated as a pseudogene. The CDR3 is 13 amino acids. Here the CDR3 reads CASSGQGQETQYF.

The chain couples TRBV6-6 to TRBJ2-7. CDR3 length equals 12 residues. Germline assignment: CDR1 MNHNY and CDR2 SVGAGI (reference sequence). The CDR3 spells CASSERSYEQYF.

The chain couples TRBV29-1 to TRBJ1-1; TCRdb returns TRBD1, unconfirmable since there is no DNA. Germline V gives CDR1 SQVTM, CDR2 ANQGSEA. The length of the CDR3 is 13 residues. CDR3 sequence: CSVPGQGITEAFF.

The rearrangement uses TRBV20-1 and TRBJ2-2. Germline CDR1 DFQATT, CDR2 SNEGSKA (reference sequence). CDR3 length: 11 residues. CDR3 amino acids: CSARSAGELFF.

The chain recombines TRBV5-5 with TRBJ2-3; without DNA, the TCRdb call of TRBD1 cannot be checked. The germline gives CDR1 SGHKS, CDR2 YYEKEE (reference sequence). This CDR3 has 18 amino acids. CDR3 sequence reads: CASSLDFGGRIGPDTQYF.

The chain couples TRBV27 to TRBJ2-7; TCRdb's D call of TRBD2 is untestable without DNA. Germline V gene sequence: CDR1 MNHEY, CDR2 SMNVEV (reference sequence). This CDR3 spans 14 amino acids. The CDR3 sequence is CASLPSGRSYEQYF.